This T cell receptor beta chain was found in a study of OX40 agonist ivuxolimab in advanced cancers. CDR3 length equals 14 residues. The germline CDR1 and CDR2 sequences are SGHDT and YYEEEE. V shed 2 bases, J shed 6 bases, and the junction held 6 bases outside the gene matches. TCRdb's copy holds only in-frame clones and misses some; the assay was immunoSEQ multiplex PCR. The data show about 86,000 clones, 70% to 90% seen once. The rearrangement links TRBV5-6 to TRBJ2-7; 9 bases agree with TRBD1. The sequence came from an adult with an advanced solid tumor such as melanoma, head and neck, liver or kidney cancer. The sample consisted of CD4+ or CD8+ T cells sorted from blood, taken in a trial of the OX40 agonist ivuxolimab. This chain's CDR3 is CASSFGTGLAEQYF. CDR3 sequence (DNA): TGTGCCAGCAGCTTTGGGACAGGGTTGGCCGAGCAGTACTTC.